A single T cell receptor beta chain is shown here with its context. Antigen: not known. The unique tags termed UMIs, each holding a 6-nucleotide sample barcode, were added by means of template switching. From its re-call of the 5' RACE reads, TCRdb lists each CDR3 protein once, without DNA. This repertoire comprises about 210,000 distinct CDR3 sequences; its ten largest clones make up 6% to 9%. This record belongs to a study of monozygotic twins with inflammatory bowel disease. Study-wide points: Immunosuppressive treatment differences may have increased patient repertoire variability.

The sample was blood. This receptor was obtained from a human donor with ulcerative colitis or Crohn's disease, or a healthy co-twin of an affected twin (not recorded which).

The CDR3 here is CASSLAVSWQPQHF. The rearrangement joins TRBV19 to TRBJ1-5. Germline CDR1 LNHDA, CDR2 SQIVND (reference sequence). CDR3 length: 14 amino acids.